Listed here are 8 T cell receptor beta chains from one sample, sequenced in a study of cytomegalovirus exposure and HLA in healthy donors. Generated by immunoSEQ multiplex PCR, the TCRdb table keeps only in-frame clones and is missing some. Seen here are about 49,000 clones, about 91% observed once, and the top ten hold 1.4%. Input material: PBMCs. The receptors shown here come from a man younger than 35 in good health and CMV-seronegative.

The J gene is TRBJ2-3, the V gene TRBV11-3; 8 bases line up with TRBD2. V gave up 1 base and J gave up 3 bases; unmatched junction bases: 3. CDR1 and CDR2 (germline): SGHNT, YENEEA. This CDR3 contains 15 residues. CDR3 loop: CASSLAGGTTDTQYF. DNA for the CDR3: TGTGCCAGCAGCTTAGCGGGAGGGACGACAGATACGCAGTATTTT.

The gene calls are TRBV6-6 and TRBJ2-1; possible D gene TRBD2, 6 bases. The V end lost 1 base, the J end lost 6 bases, and 13 bases lay between the germline ends. The CDR3 length is 15 residues. CDR1 is MNHNY and CDR2 is SVGAGI in the germline V gene (reference sequence). The CDR3 region is CASSYWGDGANEQFF. The CDR3 DNA reads TGTGCCAGCAGTTACTGGGGGGATGGAGCCAATGAGCAGTTCTTC.

This rearrangement joins TRBV6-5 to TRBJ2-5; D perhaps matches TRBD2 (5 bases). The CDR3 sequence is 13 residues long. Trimming removed 7 bases at V and 5 bases at J, with 14 bases between. In germline, CDR1 is MNHEY, CDR2 SVGAGI. Here the CDR3 reads CASKDSGRETQYF. The CDR3 DNA reads TGTGCCAGCAAGGACTCCGGTAGGGAGACCCAGTACTTC.

The chain has TRBV5-1 and TRBJ2-7, with 8 positions matching TRBD1. The V and J ends lost 4 bases and 1 base, in that order; junction bases with no gene match: 4. This CDR3 has 14 amino acids. Germline V lookup: CDR1 SGHRS, CDR2 YFSETQ. In DNA form, the CDR3 reads TGCGCCAGCAGCAGGACAGGGACGTCCTACGAGCAGTACTTC. Translating gives CASSRTGTSYEQYF.

This clone showed up just once. The chain joins TRBV28 to TRBJ2-5; 9 bases fit TRBD1. The CDR3 has 13 amino acids. The J segment lost 4 bases and the V segment lost 6 bases, leaving 3 bases of the junction unmatched. Germline V gene sequence: CDR1 MDHEN, CDR2 SYDVKM. The CDR3 sequence: CASRPTGGETQYF. DNA for the CDR3: TGTGCCAGCAGACCGACAGGGGGAGAGACCCAGTACTTC.

The chain has TRBV18 and TRBJ1-1, with unresolved D. Between the trimmed V and J ends, which lost 6 bases and 1 base, there was a span of 12 bases. The CDR3 totals 14 residues. Germline loops: CDR1 KGHSH, CDR2 LQKENI. The DNA of the CDR3 is TGTGCCAGCTCCCCTATTATTGGGAACACTGAAGCTTTCTTT. Its protein product is CASSPIIGNTEAFF. The whole variable domain, remainder taken from reference TRBV18 and TRBJ1-1, is NAGVMQNPRHLVRRRGQEARLRCSPMKGHSHVYWYRQLPEEGLKFMVYLQKENIIDESGMPKERFSAEFPKEGPSILRIQQVVRGDSAAYFCASSPIIGNTEAFFGQGTRLTVV.

The chain uses TRBV21-1 and TRBJ1-5; TRBD1 is the table's D call, not checked against the DNA. TRBV21-1 represents a pseudogene. The CDR3 is 21 residues long. The CDR3 DNA reads TGTGCCAGCAGCAAAATGGGGCAGGGGACAGGGGGTCCAAGGGGCAATCAGCCCCAGCATTTT. This codes for CASSKMGQGTGGPRGNQPQHF.

The chain combines TRBV7-2 with TRBJ2-3; D possibly corresponds to TRBD2 (6 bases). Trimming pared 5 bases from V and 0 bases from J, leaving 9 bases between. This CDR3 spans 14 amino acids. CDR1 is SGHTA and CDR2 is FQGNSA in the germline V gene. In DNA, the CDR3 is TGTGCCAGCAGCCCCAGCGGGAGCACAGATACGCAGTATTTT. This gives the protein CASSPSGSTDTQYF.